Described below is a single T cell receptor beta chain sequence and its context. Its antigen remains unidentified. The study sampled blood at baseline, cycle 4 day 1, and cycle 7 day 1. The data originate from a study of OX40 agonist ivuxolimab in advanced cancers. Study-level points and caveats: Some of the nonresponding patients also showed low levels of normalized T-cell clonal expansion. Clones of CD4+ and CD8+ blood T cells grew by week 6 at doses of 0.1 to 3.0 mg/kg. Relative to CD4+, CD8+ T cells held more expanded clones on average.

J was trimmed by 1 base and V by 2 bases; bases with no gene match: 3. The CDR3 is 15 amino acids. Germline V CDR1 and CDR2: SGHTS, YDEGEE. Some clones are missing from TCRdb's copy, which holds only in-frame ones; the method was immunoSEQ multiplex PCR. The table has some 71,000 clones, 75% to 90% seen once. V usage is TRBV5-8 and J usage is TRBJ2-3; 8 positions match TRBD1. The specimen was CD4+ or CD8+ T cells sorted from blood, collected in a trial of the OX40 agonist ivuxolimab. This clonotype was sampled from an adult with an advanced solid tumor such as melanoma, head and neck, liver or kidney cancer. CDR3 nucleotide sequence: TGTGCCAGCAGCTTCGGGACAGGAGGCACAGATACGCAGTATTTT. Protein: CASSFGTGGTDTQYF.